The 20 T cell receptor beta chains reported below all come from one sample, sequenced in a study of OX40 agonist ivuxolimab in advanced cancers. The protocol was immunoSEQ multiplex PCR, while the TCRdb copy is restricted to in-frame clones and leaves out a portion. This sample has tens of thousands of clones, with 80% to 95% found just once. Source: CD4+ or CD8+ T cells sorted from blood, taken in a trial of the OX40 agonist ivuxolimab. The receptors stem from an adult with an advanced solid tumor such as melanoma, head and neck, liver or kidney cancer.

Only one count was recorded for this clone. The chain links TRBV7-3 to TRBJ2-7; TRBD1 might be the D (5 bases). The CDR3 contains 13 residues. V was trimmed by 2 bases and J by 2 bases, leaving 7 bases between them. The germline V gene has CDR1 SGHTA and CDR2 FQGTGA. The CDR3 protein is CASSLSQAYEQYF. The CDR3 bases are TGTGCCAGCAGCTTATCACAGGCCTACGAGCAGTACTTC.

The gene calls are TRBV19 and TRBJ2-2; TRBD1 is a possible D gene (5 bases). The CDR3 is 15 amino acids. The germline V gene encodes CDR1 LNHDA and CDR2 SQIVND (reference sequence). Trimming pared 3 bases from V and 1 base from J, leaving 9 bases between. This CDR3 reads CASSMQGLNTGELFF. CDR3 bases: TGTGCCAGTAGTATGCAGGGCTTGAACACCGGGGAGCTGTTTTTT.

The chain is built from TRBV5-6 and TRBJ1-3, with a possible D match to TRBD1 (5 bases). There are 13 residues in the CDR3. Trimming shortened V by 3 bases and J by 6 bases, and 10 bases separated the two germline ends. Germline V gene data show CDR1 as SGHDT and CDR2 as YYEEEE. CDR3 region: CASSYQGVNTIYF. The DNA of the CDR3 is TGTGCCAGCAGCTACCAAGGGGTAAACACCATATATTTT.

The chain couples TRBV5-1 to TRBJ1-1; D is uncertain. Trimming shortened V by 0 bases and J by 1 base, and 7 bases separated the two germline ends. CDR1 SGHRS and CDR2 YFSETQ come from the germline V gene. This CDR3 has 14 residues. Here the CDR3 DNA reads TGCGCCAGCAGCTTGGGACATTGGAACACTGAAGCTTTCTTT. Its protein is CASSLGHWNTEAFF.

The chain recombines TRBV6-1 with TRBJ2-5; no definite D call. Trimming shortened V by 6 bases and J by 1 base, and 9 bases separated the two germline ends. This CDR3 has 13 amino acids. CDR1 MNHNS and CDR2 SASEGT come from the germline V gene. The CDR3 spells CASRQTFQETQYF. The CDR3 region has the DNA TGTGCCAGCAGACAGACTTTCCAAGAGACCCAGTACTTC.

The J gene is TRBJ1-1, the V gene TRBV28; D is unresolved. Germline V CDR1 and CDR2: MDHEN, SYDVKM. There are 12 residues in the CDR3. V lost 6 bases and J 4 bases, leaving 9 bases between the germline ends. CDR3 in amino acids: CASSHKPTEAFF. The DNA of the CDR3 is TGTGCCAGCAGCCACAAGCCCACTGAAGCTTTCTTT.

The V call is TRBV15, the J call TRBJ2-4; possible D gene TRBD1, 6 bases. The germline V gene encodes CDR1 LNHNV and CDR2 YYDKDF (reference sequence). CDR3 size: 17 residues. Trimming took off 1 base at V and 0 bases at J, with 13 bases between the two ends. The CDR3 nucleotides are TGTGCCACCAGCAGAGTCTGGGGGCAGTTAGCCAAAAACATTCAGTACTTC. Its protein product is CATSRVWGQLAKNIQYF.

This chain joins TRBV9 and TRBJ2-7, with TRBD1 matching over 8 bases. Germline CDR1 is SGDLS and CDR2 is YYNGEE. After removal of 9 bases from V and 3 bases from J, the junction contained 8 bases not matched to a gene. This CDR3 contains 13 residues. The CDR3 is CANSRTGSYEQYF. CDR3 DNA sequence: TGTGCCAATAGCAGGACAGGGAGCTACGAGCAGTACTTC.

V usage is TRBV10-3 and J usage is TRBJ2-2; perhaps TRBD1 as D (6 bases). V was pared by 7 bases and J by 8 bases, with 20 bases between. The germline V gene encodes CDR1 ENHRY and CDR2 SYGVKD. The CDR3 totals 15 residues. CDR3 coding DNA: TGTGCCATCAAGGTACAGGGTGGCCTAGCAGGGGAGCTGTTTTTT. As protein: CAIKVQGGLAGELFF.

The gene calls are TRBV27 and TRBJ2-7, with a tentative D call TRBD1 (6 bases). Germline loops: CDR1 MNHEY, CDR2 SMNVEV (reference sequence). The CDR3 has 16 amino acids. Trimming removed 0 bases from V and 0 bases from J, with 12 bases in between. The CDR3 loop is CASSLSAGVSSYEQYF. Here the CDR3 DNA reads TGTGCCAGCAGTTTATCAGCAGGGGTGAGCTCCTACGAGCAGTACTTC.

The CDR3 DNA reads as TGTGCCAGCAGCTCTAAGACGGGAAAGGGCGATGAGCAGTTCTTC. Amino acids: CASSSKTGKGDEQFF. V usage is TRBV7-6 and J usage is TRBJ2-1, with a weak D call TRBD2 (5 bases). This CDR3 comprises 15 residues. The V end was cut by 4 bases, the J end by 8 bases, with 18 bases between. Per germline, CDR1 SGHVS and CDR2 FNYEAQ.

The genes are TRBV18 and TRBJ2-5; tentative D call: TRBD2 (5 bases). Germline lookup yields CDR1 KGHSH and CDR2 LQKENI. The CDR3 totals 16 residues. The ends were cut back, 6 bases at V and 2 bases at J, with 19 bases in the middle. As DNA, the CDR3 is TGTGCCAGCTCTCGATTTATGGCGGGTTTACAAGAGACCCAGTACTTC. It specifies CASSRFMAGLQETQYF.

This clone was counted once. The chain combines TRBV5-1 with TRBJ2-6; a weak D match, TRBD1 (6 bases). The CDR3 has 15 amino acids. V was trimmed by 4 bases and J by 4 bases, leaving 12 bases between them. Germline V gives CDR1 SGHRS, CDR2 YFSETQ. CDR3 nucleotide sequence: TGCGCCAGCAGCCCCACCGGGACAGGGGCCAACGTCCTGACTTTC. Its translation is CASSPTGTGANVLTF.

The CDR3 region has the DNA TGCGCCAGCAGCTTGGCCGGACAAAGCAATCAGCCCCAGCATTTT. It is translated as CASSLAGQSNQPQHF. The gene calls are TRBV5-1 and TRBJ1-5; D possibly corresponds to TRBD1 (5 bases). The germline CDR1 and CDR2 sequences are SGHRS and YFSETQ. The CDR3 spans 15 residues. Trimming cost V 0 bases and J 1 base, with 8 bases left between them.

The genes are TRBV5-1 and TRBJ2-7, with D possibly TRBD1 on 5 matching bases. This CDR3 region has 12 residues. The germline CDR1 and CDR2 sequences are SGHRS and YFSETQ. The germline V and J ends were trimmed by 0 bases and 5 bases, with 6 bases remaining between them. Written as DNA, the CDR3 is TGCGCCAGCAGCTTGGTAGGGGACGAGCAGTACTTC. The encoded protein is CASSLVGDEQYF. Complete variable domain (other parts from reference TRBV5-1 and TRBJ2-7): KAGVTQTPRYLIKTRGQQVTLSCSPISGHRSVSWYQQTPGQGLQFLFEYFSETQRNKGNFPGRFSGRQFSNSRSEMNVSTLELGDSALYLCASSLVGDEQYFGPGTRLTVT.

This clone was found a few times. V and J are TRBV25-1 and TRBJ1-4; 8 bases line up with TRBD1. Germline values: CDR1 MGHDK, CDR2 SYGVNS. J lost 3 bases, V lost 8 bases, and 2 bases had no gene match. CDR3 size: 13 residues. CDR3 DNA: TGTGCCAGCGGGGACAGGTCTAATGAAAAACTGTTTTTT. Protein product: CASGDRSNEKLFF.

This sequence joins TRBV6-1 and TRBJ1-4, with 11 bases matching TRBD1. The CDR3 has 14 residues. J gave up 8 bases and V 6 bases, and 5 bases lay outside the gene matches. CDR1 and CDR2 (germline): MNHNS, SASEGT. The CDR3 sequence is CASRAWTGGEKLFF. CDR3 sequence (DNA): TGTGCCAGCAGAGCCTGGACAGGGGGCGAAAAACTGTTTTTT.

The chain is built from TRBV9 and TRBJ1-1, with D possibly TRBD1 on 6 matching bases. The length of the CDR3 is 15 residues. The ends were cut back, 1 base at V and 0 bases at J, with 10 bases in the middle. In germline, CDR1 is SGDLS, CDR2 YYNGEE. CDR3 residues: CASSVSTGMNTEAFF. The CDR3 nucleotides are TGTGCCAGCAGCGTATCGACAGGAATGAACACTGAAGCTTTCTTT.

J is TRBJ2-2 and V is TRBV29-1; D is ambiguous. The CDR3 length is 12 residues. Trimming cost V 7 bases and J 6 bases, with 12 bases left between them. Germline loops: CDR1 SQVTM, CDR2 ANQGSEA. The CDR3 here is CSAGRSSGELFF. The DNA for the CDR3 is TGCAGCGCGGGTCGGTCGTCCGGGGAGCTGTTTTTT.

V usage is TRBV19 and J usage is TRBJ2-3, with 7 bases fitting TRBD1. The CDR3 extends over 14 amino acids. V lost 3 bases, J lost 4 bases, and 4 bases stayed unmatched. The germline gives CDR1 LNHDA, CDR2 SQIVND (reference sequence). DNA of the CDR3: TGTGCCAGTAGTATCCAGACAGGGTCAGATACGCAGTATTTT. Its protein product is CASSIQTGSDTQYF.